This T cell receptor (beta chain) was captured by sequencing in a study of cytomegalovirus exposure and HLA in healthy donors (dated by TCRdb to about 2017). With regard to the full study: In an earlier analysis of some 610 of the donors, roughly 300 Gb of sequence data and just under 120 million unique TCR beta sequences from 150 million to 200 million T cells were reported. An early release that covered some 640 HLA-typed donors contained around 300 gigabases of sequencing data and 65 million to 100 million unique TCR sequences. Of the roughly 400 genotyped donors, 65% to 90% fell in the genetic ancestry cluster associated with self-reported Caucasian donors. The study aimed to test whether cataloging public T cell receptors could reveal signatures of past pathogen exposure. Using immunosequencing, the study profiled T cell repertoires from 550 to 750 subjects and related those repertoires to cytomegalovirus serostatus. In addition to the first cohort of 666 subjects, a separate validation cohort of over 90 different subjects was used. High-throughput TCR immunosequencing, statistical association of individual TCRs with disease status, and machine learning were combined to predict cytomegalovirus infection status. A later analysis re-examined previously published TCR beta repertoires from more than 600 donors and added high-resolution HLA genotyping to investigate patterns of TCR occurrence. Rather than drawing on any new phenotypic data, the later analysis identified candidate immune exposures from TCR beta sequences and the way those sequences occurred across donors. In an earlier analysis of over 550 of the donors, high-throughput TCR beta sequencing was used to judge whether each TCR beta V gene segment behaved as functional or pseudogenic. Alongside the repertoire data, information on donor age, sex, ethnicity and CMV serostatus was compiled. A later genetic analysis took genome-wide SNP genotypes for about three fifths of the roughly 700 donors and used that subset as a discovery cohort. All discovery cohort repertoires had been generated using a single sequencing platform. Class I and class II HLA loci were covered by the typing at four-digit resolution. Typing coverage differed by locus: A, B, C, DRB1 and DQB1 were typed in roughly 620-630 donors, DQA1 in around 500, DPA1 in around 580, and DPB1 in 472. Four or five DR-DQ haplotypes were handled as single units for association and clustering because linkage in the cohort was strong. Across 398 genotyped donors of the cohort, an average of approximately 200,000 unique TCR beta nucleotide sequences per donor were sequenced, and approximately 17% of those sequences were non-productive.

Comments on this clone: Its antigen is currently not known.

Points the paper makes about the study in general: Specific HLA alleles were associated with 15,000 to 20,000 TCR beta sequences at a false discovery rate of 0.05 in a later analysis. The authors suggested that the approach could potentially be extended to other disease states and immunological phenotypes. A total of roughly 160 TCR beta chains were listed by the study as associated with cytomegalovirus. Broadly in line with IMGT annotations, most TCR beta V segments showed up in productive rearrangements about 87% or about 30% of the time in an earlier analysis of approximately 600 of the donors. Across donors, most TCR sequences were observed very rarely, whereas some public TCRs were present in many individuals. Several of the top co-occurrence clusters appeared to be linked to parvovirus B19, influenza, CMV and Epstein-Barr virus, according to a later analysis. A further reported finding was that TCR beta sequences accurately predicted the HLA-A and HLA-B alleles for most subjects in the first cohort. A later analysis found that most CMV-associated TCR beta chains appeared HLA-restricted, with HLA associations seemingly driven largely by CMV exposure. Some IMGT-functional V segments, including TRBV6-2 and TRBV6-3, could not be told apart with the 87-base-pair reads, so those segments were excluded. Strong co-occurrence of HLA alleles, especially DR and DQ, made assigning TCR associations to individual alleles difficult. An association between a missense DCLRE1C variant and V-gene and J-gene trimming of TCR beta chains was found in a later genetic analysis and replicated in an independent cohort. The only immune exposure information available for the cohort was CMV serostatus. In a later analysis, the rate of TCR association differed among HLA loci, with DRB1 alleles having the most associated TCRs and HLA-C alleles having the fewest. Seventeen rarely observed V segments, including chromosome 9 orphons, were excluded from the earlier analysis of several hundred of the donors because counts were too low. Because some donors lacked HLA typing at each locus, the association tests relied only on the typed subset. In vitro tests confirmed that a few of the cytomegalovirus-associated TCR beta chains recognize cytomegalovirus antigens. Cytomegalovirus status was reported to be diagnosed by the classifier with high specificity and sensitivity in both the original and validation cohorts. In a later genetic analysis, fewer N-insertions in productive TCRs were reported among donors in an Asian-associated ancestry cluster than the roughly 670-donor mean. Compared with equally common non-associated chains, HLA-associated TCR beta chains in a later analysis were more clonally expanded and had lower generation probabilities. This cohort had only TCR beta chains sequenced, and the lack of alpha or paired-chain data limited which features could be detected. Linkage disequilibrium might explain the correlated functional status among segregating V segments, but an unknown experimental factor could not be excluded. A cluster of highly shared sequence variants was judged likely to represent a technical artifact of the sequencing pipeline. Roughly uniform sequencing depth across donors was assumed in presence/absence analyses, although this assumption may not hold.

The cohort consisted of more than 650 healthy bone marrow donors. Cohort members were all nominally healthy when sampled, although unrecorded immune exposures were likely present. The donor tested CMV seronegative and was one of the 352 seronegative cohort members. A peripheral blood sample was provided by each donor, and peripheral blood mononuclear cells were used for TCR beta sequencing. Genomic DNA extraction from the blood cell samples was performed with the Qiagen DNeasy Blood Extraction Kit. Deletion took 4 bases off V and 4 bases off J, with a span of 7 bases between the germline ends. The CDR1 and CDR2 encoded by the germline V gene are ENHRY and SYGVKD. The CDR3 spans 13 residues, from the cysteine through the phenylalanine. Only the CDR3 region is kept as DNA, spanning 39 bases read in frame from base 1. Libraries were constructed by the immunoSEQ multiplex PCR assay. For the multiplex PCR, a mixture combining 60 forward primers for TCR Vbeta segments and 13 reverse primers for TCR Jbeta segments was used. Amplification of the CDR3 region of rearranged TCR beta genes was performed with a multiplex PCR assay on genomic DNA. On the Illumina HiSeq System, the amplified TCR beta libraries were sequenced as 87-base-pair reads. The authors' analysis ran thus. Across the roughly 700 repertoires, a later analysis counted 78 million or so unique TCR beta chains, 9.5 million to 12 million of which were shared by at least two donors. A nearest-neighbor algorithm error-corrected the raw reads and collapsed the reads into unique sequences, merging closely related sequences to remove PCR and sequencing errors. V, D and J gene segments were assigned by aligning CDR3 sequences to IMGT reference sequences. For a sequence to be retained, a match of at least six nucleotides to both a V gene segment and a J gene segment was required. A rearrangement counted as productive if the CDR3 had no stop codons and remained in frame with V and J, and every other rearrangement counted as non-productive. CDR3 was defined by IMGT convention, running from the second conserved V-encoded cysteine to the conserved J-encoded phenylalanine. Sequences without an unambiguous match to a single V gene segment were excluded from the earlier analysis of a few hundred of the donors. An earlier analysis of 587 of the donors called V segments functional above 56.7% productive rearrangements and segregating when the between-donor standard deviation exceeded 5%. A statistical classification framework was developed to diagnose cytomegalovirus status using the catalog of TCR beta chain sequences. In a later analysis, TCR nucleotide sequences were compared against IMGT/GENE-DB human TR gene sequences so that V and J genes could be assigned. Using the TCRdist pipeline, a later analysis assigned CDR3 sequences along with most-parsimonious VDJ recombination scenarios. In a later analysis, each TCR beta chain was defined by its CDR3 amino acid sequence together with its V-gene family, and reads lacking a unique V-gene family were excluded. A later analysis removed 450 to 600 highly shared, low-generation-probability nucleotide sequences to deal with suspected cross-contamination and a sequencing artifact. For each public chain, a later analysis derived a clonal expansion index from normalized ranks of inferred template counts within each repertoire. In a later analysis, generation probabilities were computed using a VDJ recombination model fitted to out-of-frame rearrangements, and the results were checked against IGoR. A later analysis scored TCR-TCR, TCR-HLA and TCR-CMV co-occurrence with hypergeometric tests, applying a repertoire-size bias correction to TCR pairs. In a later analysis, false discovery rates were estimated by permuting HLA or CMV assignments 20 times. In a later analysis, co-occurring TCRs were grouped using DBSCAN, with TCRdist sequence similarity added in when clustering inside HLA-allele-positive subsets. Repertoires with fewer than 30,000 or more than 120,000 public chains, plus five repertoires with anomalous nucleotide sharing, were excluded from co-occurrence clustering. TCRdb holds this immuneACCESS table with in-frame rearrangements only. Some clones are missing; in checked studies, unresolved V genes explain under half, and the rest has no known cause. Clonal size and the V and J genes are those of that table, whereas D and trimming came from the DNA. The sample's records list some 140,000 clones. Together, the top ten hold 1.5% to 1.9% of the sample.

Sequenced sample: PBMCs. The rearrangement combines TRBV10-3 with TRBJ2-2; the D gene assignment is ambiguous. The sequence derives from a woman aged 35 to 49 in good health and CMV-seronegative. The CDR3 is CAISVQPTGELFF. The DNA sequence is given as TGTGCCATCAGTGTACAACCCACCGGGGAGCTGTTTTTT.